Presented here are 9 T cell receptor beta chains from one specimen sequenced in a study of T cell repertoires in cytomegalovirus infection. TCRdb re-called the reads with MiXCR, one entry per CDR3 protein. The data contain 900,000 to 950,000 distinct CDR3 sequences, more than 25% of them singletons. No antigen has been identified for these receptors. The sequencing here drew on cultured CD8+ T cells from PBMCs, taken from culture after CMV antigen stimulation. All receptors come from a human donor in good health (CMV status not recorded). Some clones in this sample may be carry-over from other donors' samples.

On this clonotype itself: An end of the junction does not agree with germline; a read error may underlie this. Here the CDR3 DNA reads TGTGCTAGCAGCTTAGAGGCAGCGGGGAGCACAGATACGCAGTATTTT. Protein: CASSLEAAGSTDTQYF. The chain is built from TRBV7-7 and TRBJ2-3; the match to TRBD2 covers 7 bases. Per germline, CDR1 SSHAT and CDR2 FNYEAQ (reference sequence). There are 16 residues in the CDR3.

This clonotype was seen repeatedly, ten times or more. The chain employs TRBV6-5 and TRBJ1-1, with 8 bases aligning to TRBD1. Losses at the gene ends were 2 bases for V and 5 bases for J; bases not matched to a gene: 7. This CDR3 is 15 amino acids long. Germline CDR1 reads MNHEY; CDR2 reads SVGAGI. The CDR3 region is CASSYAGTGWTEAFF. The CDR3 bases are TGTGCCAGCAGTTACGCTGGGACAGGTTGGACTGAAGCTTTCTTT.

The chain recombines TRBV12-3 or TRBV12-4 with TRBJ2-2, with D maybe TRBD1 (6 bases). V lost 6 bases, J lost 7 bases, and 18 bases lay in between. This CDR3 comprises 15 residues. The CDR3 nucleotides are TGTGCCAGCAGCGACTACAGGGCTTGGATCGGGGAGCTGTTTTTT. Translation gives CASSDYRAWIGELFF.

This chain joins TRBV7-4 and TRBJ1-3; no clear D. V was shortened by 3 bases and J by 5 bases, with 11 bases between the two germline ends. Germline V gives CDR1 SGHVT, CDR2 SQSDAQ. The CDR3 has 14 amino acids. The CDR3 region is CASSFTLGRNTIYF. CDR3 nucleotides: TGTGCCAGCAGCTTTACCCTTGGACGAAACACCATATATTTT.

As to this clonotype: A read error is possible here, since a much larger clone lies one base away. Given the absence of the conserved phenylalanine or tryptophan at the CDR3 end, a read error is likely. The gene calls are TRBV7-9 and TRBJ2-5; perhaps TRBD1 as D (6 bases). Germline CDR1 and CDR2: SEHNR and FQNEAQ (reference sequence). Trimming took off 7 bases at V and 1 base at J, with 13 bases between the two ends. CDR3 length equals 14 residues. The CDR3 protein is CASTLGQRQETQYI. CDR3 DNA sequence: TGTGCCAGCACCCTCGGACAGCGCCAAGAGACCCAGTACATC.

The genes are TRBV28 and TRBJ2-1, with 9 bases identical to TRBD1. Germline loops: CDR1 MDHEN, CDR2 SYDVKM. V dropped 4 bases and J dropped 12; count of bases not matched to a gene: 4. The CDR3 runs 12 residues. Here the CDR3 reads CASSWRDRVQFF. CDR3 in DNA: TGTGCCAGCAGTTGGCGGGACAGGGTGCAGTTCTTC.

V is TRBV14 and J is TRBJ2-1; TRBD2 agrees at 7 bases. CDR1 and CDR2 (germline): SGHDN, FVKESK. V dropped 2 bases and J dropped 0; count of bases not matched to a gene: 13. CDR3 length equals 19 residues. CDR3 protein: CASSQLPGARESSYNEQFF. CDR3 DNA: TGTGCCAGCAGCCAACTCCCGGGAGCGCGGGAGAGCTCCTACAATGAGCAGTTCTTC.

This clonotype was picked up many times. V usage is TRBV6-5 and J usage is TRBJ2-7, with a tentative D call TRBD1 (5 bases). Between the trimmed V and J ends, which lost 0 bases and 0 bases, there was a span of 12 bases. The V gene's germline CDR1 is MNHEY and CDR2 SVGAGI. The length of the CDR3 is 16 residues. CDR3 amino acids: CASSYSILDTSYEQYF. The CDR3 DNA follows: TGTGCCAGCAGTTACTCGATACTGGACACCTCCTACGAGCAGTACTTC.

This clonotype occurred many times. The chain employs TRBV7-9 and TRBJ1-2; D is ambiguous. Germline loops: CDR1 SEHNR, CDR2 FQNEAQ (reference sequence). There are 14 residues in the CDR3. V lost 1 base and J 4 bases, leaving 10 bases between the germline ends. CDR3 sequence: CASSLGTDFYGYTF. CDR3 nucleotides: TGTGCCAGCAGCTTAGGGACTGACTTCTATGGCTACACCTTC.